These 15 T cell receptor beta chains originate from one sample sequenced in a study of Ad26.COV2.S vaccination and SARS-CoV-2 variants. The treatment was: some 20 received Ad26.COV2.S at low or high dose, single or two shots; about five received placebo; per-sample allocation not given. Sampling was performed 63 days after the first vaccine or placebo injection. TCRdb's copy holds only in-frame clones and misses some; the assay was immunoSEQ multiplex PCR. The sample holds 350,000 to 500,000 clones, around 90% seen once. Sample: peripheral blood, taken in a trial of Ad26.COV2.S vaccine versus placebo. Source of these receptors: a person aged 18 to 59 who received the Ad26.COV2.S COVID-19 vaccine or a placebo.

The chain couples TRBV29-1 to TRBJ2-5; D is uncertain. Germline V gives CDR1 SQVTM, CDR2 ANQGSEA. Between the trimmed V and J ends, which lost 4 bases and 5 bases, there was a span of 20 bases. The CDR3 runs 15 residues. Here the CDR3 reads CSVVLSYRATETQYF. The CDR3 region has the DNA TGCAGCGTTGTTCTGTCCTATCGAGCGACGGAGACCCAGTACTTC.

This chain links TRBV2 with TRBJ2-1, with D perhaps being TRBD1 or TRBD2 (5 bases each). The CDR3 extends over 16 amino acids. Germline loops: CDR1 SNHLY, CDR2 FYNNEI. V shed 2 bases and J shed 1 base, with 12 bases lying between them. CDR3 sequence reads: CASSESGEGSYNEQFF. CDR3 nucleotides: TGTGCCAGCAGTGAATCGGGCGAGGGGTCCTACAATGAGCAGTTCTTC.

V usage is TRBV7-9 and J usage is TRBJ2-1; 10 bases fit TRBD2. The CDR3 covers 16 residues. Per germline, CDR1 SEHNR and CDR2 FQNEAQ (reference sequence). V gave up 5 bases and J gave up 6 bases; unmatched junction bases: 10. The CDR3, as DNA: TGTGCCAGCAGCCTCATGGGGACTAGCGTTGCCAATGAGCAGTTCTTC. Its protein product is CASSLMGTSVANEQFF.

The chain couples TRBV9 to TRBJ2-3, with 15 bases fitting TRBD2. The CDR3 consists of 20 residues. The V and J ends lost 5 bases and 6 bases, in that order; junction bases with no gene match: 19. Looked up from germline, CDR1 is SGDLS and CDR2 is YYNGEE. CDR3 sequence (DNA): TGTGCCAGCAGTGGGTCTCCGGGACTAGCGGGAGGAGGGCCGTCCGATACGCAGTATTTT. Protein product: CASSGSPGLAGGGPSDTQYF.

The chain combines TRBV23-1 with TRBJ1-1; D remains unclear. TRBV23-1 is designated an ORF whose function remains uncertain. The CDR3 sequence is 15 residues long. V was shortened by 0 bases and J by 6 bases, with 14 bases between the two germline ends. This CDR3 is CASSQSGMMDAEAFF. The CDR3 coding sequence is TGCGCCAGCAGTCAATCGGGCATGATGGACGCTGAAGCTTTCTTT.

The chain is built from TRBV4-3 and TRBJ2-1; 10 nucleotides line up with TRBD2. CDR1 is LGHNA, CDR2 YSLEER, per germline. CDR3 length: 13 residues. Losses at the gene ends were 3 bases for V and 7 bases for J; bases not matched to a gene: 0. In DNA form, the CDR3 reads TGCGCCAGCAGCCAGGGACTAGCGAATGAGCAGTTCTTC. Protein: CASSQGLANEQFF.

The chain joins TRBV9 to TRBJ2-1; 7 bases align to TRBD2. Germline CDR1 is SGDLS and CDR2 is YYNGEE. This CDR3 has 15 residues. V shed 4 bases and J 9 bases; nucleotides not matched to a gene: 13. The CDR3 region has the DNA TGTGCCAGCAGCCGTGGACTAGAAATGCTCGGTGAGCAGTTCTTC. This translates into CASSRGLEMLGEQFF.

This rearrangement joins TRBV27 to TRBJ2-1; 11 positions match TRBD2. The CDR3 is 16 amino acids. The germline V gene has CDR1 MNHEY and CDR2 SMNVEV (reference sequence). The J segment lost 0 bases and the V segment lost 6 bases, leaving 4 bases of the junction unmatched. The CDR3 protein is CASSTSGGSSYNEQFF. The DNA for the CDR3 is TGTGCCAGCAGCACTAGCGGGGGTAGCTCCTACAATGAGCAGTTCTTC.

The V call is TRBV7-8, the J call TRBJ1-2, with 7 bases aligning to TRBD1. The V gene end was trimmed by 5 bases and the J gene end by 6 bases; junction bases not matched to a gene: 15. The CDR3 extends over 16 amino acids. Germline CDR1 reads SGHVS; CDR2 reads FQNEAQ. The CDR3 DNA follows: TGTGCCAGCAGCCCCGGACAGGCCGGGAGAGTTGATGGCTACACCTTC. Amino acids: CASSPGQAGRVDGYTF.

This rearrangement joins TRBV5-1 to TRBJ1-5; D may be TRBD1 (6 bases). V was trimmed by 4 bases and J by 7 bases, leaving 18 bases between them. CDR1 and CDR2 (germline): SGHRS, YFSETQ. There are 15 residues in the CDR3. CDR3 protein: CASSVRPGAEQPQHF. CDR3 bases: TGCGCCAGCAGCGTACGTCCAGGGGCGGAACAGCCCCAGCATTTT.

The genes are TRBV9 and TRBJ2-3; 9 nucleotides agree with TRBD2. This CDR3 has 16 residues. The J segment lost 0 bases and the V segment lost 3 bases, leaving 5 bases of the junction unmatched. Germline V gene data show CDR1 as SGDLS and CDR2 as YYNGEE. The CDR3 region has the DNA TGTGCCAGCAGCGAGGGACTAGCTAGGAGCACAGATACGCAGTATTTT. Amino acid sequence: CASSEGLARSTDTQYF.

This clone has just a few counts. The CDR3 DNA follows: TGTGCCAGCAGTTACGGGGTACACTCTGGAAACACCATATATTTT. It specifies CASSYGVHSGNTIYF. V is TRBV6-5 and J is TRBJ1-3; D uncertain. CDR1 is MNHEY and CDR2 is SVGAGI in the germline V gene. The CDR3 covers 15 residues. V dropped 2 bases and J dropped 0 bases, with 8 bases sitting between them.

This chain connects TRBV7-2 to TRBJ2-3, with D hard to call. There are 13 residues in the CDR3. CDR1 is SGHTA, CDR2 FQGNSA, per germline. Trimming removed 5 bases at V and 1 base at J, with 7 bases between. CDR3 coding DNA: TGTGCCAGCAGCATTTCTCGCACAGATACGCAGTATTTT. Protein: CASSISRTDTQYF.

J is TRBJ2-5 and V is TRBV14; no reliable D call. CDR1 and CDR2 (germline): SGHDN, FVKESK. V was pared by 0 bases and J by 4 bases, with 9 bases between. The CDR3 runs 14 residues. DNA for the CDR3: TGTGCCAGCAGCCAAGATTGGCTAGGAGAGACCCAGTACTTC. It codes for CASSQDWLGETQYF.

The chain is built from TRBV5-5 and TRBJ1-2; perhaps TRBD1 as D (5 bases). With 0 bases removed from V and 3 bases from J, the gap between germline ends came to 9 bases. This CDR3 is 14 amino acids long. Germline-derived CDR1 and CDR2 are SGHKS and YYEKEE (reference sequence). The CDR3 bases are TGTGCCAGCAGCTTGGCGGGGGGGTACTATGGCTACACCTTC. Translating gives CASSLAGGYYGYTF.